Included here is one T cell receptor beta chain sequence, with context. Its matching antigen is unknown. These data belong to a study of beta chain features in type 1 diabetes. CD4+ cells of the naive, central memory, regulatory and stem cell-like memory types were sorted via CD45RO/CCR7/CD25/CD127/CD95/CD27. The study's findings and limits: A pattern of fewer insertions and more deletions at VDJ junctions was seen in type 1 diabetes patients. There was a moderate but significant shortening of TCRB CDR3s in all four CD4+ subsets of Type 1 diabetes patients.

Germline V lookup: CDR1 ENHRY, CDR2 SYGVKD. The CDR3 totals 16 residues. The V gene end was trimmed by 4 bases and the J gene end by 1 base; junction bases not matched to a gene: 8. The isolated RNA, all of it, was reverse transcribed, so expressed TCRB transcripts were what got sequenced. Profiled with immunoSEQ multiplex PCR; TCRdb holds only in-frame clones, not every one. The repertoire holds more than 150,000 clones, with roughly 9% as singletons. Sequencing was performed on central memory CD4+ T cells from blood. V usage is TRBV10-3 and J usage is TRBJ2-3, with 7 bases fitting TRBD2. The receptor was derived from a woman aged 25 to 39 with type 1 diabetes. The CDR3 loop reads CAISVAQSGGTDTQYF. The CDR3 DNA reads TGTGCCATCAGTGTGGCCCAAAGCGGGGGCACAGATACGCAGTATTTT.